This TCR beta chain was sequenced for a study of OX40 agonist ivuxolimab in advanced cancers. Regarding the study in general: Ivuxolimab was a fully human IgG2 agonistic monoclonal antibody targeting the costimulatory receptor OX40 (CD134). The paper covers the monotherapy dose-escalation part of the phase I ivuxolimab trial, which included N of about 50 patients. A male proportion of nearly 85% and a mean age of around 60 years, ranging from about 20 to 79, were recorded for the dose-escalation cohort. Of the approximately 53 patients in dose escalation, 19 had hepatocellular carcinoma, approximately 15 had melanoma, 9 had renal cell carcinoma and 9 had head and neck cancer. Patients were allowed to have had prior anti-PD-1, anti-PD-L1 or anti-CTLA-4 therapy, and around 40% of the dose-escalation patients had previously received checkpoint inhibitors. Intravenous ivuxolimab was administered to patients every 2 weeks at six dose levels: 0.01, 0.1, 0.3, 1.5, 3 and 10 mg/kg. Peripheral TCRbeta sequencing was intended to test whether TCR sequence diversity was altered and clonal T-cell expansion was caused by ivuxolimab. Partial responses occurred in three dose-escalation patients: two with cutaneous melanoma and one with hepatocellular carcinoma.

The trial excluded patients who had a history of autoimmune disease or were on systemic immunosuppression. Peripheral blood for TCR sequencing was drawn from every dose cohort at baseline, at cycle 4 day 1 and at cycle 7 day 1. The samples were drawn from a first-in-human, open-label, multicenter phase I dose-escalation trial of ivuxolimab. Adults with locally advanced or metastatic head and neck squamous cell, hepatocellular, melanoma or renal cell carcinoma were enrolled in the trial. CD4+ and CD8+ T cells were sorted separately from peripheral blood before TCR sequencing. Genomic DNA was extracted from sorted cells for sequencing of the TCRbeta CDR3 region. The immunoSEQ Assay was used to sequence the TCRbeta CDR3 regions. TCRdb took over this immuneACCESS table, retaining in-frame rearrangements with V and J assigned. Such tables are incomplete; in checked studies, under half of the missing clones stem from an unresolved V gene, and the remainder is unexplained. This sample lists more than 35,000 clones; approximately 86% were detected once. Roughly 2.3% of the sample belongs to the ten largest clones.

Worth noting for this clone: Its antigen target is currently unknown. The sample holds no much larger clone one base away, and base qualities are not on file.

The germline V gene (reference sequence) provides CDR1 SEHNR and CDR2 FQNEAQ. Its CDR3 holds 18 amino acids, cysteine through phenylalanine. Just CDR3 DNA is preserved here, 54 bases in frame from base 1. Relative to germline, V is missing 3 bases and J is missing 2 bases, with 13 bases of the junction outside any gene match. The paper's findings and limits, for the study overall: Low levels of normalized T-cell clonal expansion were also seen in some patients who did not respond. After ivuxolimab, expanded clones were on average more numerous among CD8+ T cells than among CD4+ T cells. In the 0.1-3.0 mg/kg groups, partial responders were among the patients with the lowest normalized peripheral clonal expansion, particularly in CD8+ T cells. The antigen specificity of the clonally expanded peripheral T cells was not determined. At doses of 0.1 to 3.0 mg/kg, clonal expansion of both CD4+ and CD8+ T cells in blood was seen between baseline and week 6.

This sequence was found in an adult with an advanced solid tumor such as melanoma, head and neck, liver or kidney cancer. Sequencing used CD4+ or CD8+ T cells sorted from blood, obtained in a trial of the OX40 agonist ivuxolimab. The chain is assembled from TRBV7-9 and TRBJ1-3; 7 bases in the middle match TRBD1. DNA sequence: TGTGCCAGCAGCTTTAGACAGGGCTCCGTGGTGGCTGGAAACACCATATATTTT. It codes for CASSFRQGSVVAGNTIYF.